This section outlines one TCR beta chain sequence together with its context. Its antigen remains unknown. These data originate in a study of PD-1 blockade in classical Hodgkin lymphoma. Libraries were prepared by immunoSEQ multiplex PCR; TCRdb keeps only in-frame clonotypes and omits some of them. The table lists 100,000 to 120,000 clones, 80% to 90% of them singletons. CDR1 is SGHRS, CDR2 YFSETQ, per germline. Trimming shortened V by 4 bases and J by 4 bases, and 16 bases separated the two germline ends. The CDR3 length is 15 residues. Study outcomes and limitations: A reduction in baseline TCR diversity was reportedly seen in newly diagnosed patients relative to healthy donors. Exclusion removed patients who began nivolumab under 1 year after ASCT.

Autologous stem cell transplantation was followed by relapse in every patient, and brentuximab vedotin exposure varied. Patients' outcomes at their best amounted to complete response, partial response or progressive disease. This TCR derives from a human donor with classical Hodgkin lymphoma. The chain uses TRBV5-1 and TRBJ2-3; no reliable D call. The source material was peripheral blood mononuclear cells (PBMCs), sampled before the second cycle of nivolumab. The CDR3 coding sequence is TGCGCCAGCAGCCCCTTCTTGGCGGACCCAGATACGCAGTATTTT. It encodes CASSPFLADPDTQYF.